The rows below give T cell receptor beta chains drawn from one sample of a study of cytomegalovirus exposure and HLA in healthy donors. Sequenced by immunoSEQ multiplex PCR; TCRdb stores in-frame clones only, minus some. The sample records about 85,000 clones, 70% to 80% being singletons. Sequenced sample: PBMCs. The receptor set was obtained from a woman aged 45 to 65 in good health and CMV-seropositive. CDR3s include the opening cysteine and the closing phenylalanine or tryptophan. The D gene is left open where the match is weak. Only part of the rows carry a size: once, few, many, or a class if the clone is expanded.

TRBV19,TRBJ1-2,TRBD1,.,CASSRRIQGQGGGYTF,TGTGCCAGTAGTAGGCGAATCCAAGGACAGGGAGGAGGCTACACCTTC
TRBV10-3,TRBJ1-3,TRBD1,.,CAIRPPGGGNTIYF,TGTGCCATCAGACCTCCAGGGGGCGGAAACACCATATATTTT
TRBV4-2,TRBJ2-5,.,once,CASSHGSAGETQYF,TGTGCCAGCAGCCACGGGAGCGCAGGGGAGACCCAGTACTTC
TRBV5-6,TRBJ1-4,.,.,CASSSVGVNEKLFF,TGTGCCAGCAGTAGCGTTGGGGTTAATGAAAAACTGTTTTTT
TRBV6-1,TRBJ1-5,TRBD1,.,CASQRTGSNQPQHF,TGTGCCAGCCAACGGACAGGGAGCAATCAGCCCCAGCATTTT
TRBV10-3,TRBJ2-2,TRBD1,.,CATRPFRDRGPGELFF,TGTGCCACCAGGCCCTTCCGGGACAGGGGGCCCGGGGAGCTGTTTTTT
TRBV29-1,TRBJ1-2,.,.,CSVLAGAGEANYGYTF,TGCAGCGTTCTTGCCGGGGCGGGGGAAGCTAACTATGGCTACACCTTC
TRBV9,TRBJ1-2,TRBD1,.,CASSVAGGEGYGYTF,TGTGCCAGCAGCGTAGCAGGGGGAGAAGGATATGGCTACACCTTC
TRBV7-9,TRBJ2-3,.,.,CASSLFILAYNPDTQYF,TGTGCCAGCAGCTTATTTATTCTAGCGTACAATCCAGATACGCAGTATTTT
TRBV6-6,TRBJ1-1,TRBD1,.,CASSYRGPLNTEAFF,TGTGCCAGCAGTTACAGGGGGCCTTTGAACACTGAAGCTTTCTTT
TRBV5-1,TRBJ1-1,.,.,CASSLRDGGEAFF,TGCGCCAGCAGCTTAAGAGACGGCGGGGAAGCTTTCTTT
TRBV6-5,TRBJ1-2,.,.,CASSYSVAGYGYTF,TGTGCCAGCAGTTACTCGGTTGCCGGGTATGGCTACACCTTC
TRBV6-5,TRBJ2-7,.,.,CASSDRQTYEQYF,TGTGCCAGCAGTGATCGACAGACCTACGAGCAGTACTTC
TRBV19,TRBJ2-1,TRBD2,.,CASSTRLAGVNEQFF,TGTGCCAGTAGTACGAGACTAGCGGGAGTGAATGAGCAGTTCTTC
TRBV19,TRBJ2-1,TRBD2,.,CATYRGGSYNEQFF,TGTGCCACCTACCGGGGGGGCTCCTACAATGAGCAGTTCTTC
TRBV4-2,TRBJ2-2,TRBD2,.,CASSQASGGGELFF,TGTGCCAGCAGCCAAGCTAGCGGGGGCGGGGAGCTGTTTTTT
TRBV11-2,TRBJ2-7,.,.,CASSSGGAFYAQYF,TGTGCCAGCAGCTCTGGGGGCGCTTTCTACGCGCAGTACTTC
TRBV7-9,TRBJ2-3,.,.,CASSLALGPQYF,TGTGCCAGCAGCTTAGCGCTAGGTCCGCAGTATTTT
TRBV7-3,TRBJ2-3,.,.,CASSYGGMAADTQYF,TGTGCCAGCAGCTACGGCGGGATGGCGGCAGATACGCAGTATTTT
TRBV30,TRBJ2-2,.,.,CAWSPGGELFF,TGTGCCTGGAGCCCGGGCGGGGAGCTGTTTTTT
TRBV18,TRBJ1-1,TRBD1,.,CASSPSTGGDTEAFF,TGTGCCAGCTCACCAAGTACAGGGGGCGACACTGAAGCTTTCTTT
TRBV7-9,TRBJ1-6,TRBD1,.,CSSSQPIPGTGDSPLHF,TGTTCCAGCAGCCAACCAATCCCCGGGACAGGGGATTCACCCCTCCACTTT
TRBV6-6,TRBJ1-1,.,.,CASTPRTAPLTTEAFF,TGTGCCAGCACCCCCAGGACAGCCCCCCTAACTACTGAAGCTTTCTTT
TRBV2,TRBJ1-5,.,once,CASSEAGQYNQPQHF,TGTGCCAGCAGTGAAGCGGGGCAGTACAATCAGCCCCAGCATTTT
TRBV18,TRBJ1-1,.,once,CASSLQGVFNTEAFF,TGTGCCAGCTCACTACAAGGAGTCTTTAACACTGAAGCTTTCTTT
TRBV6-5,TRBJ2-7,.,.,CASRNLLRFRDEQYF,TGTGCCAGCAGAAACCTTTTGCGGTTTCGGGACGAGCAGTACTTC
TRBV10-3,TRBJ2-1,TRBD1,.,CAISEGQDEQFF,TGTGCCATCAGTGAGGGACAGGATGAGCAGTTCTTC
TRBV5-8,TRBJ2-2,TRBD2,.,CASSLLLAGTSELFF,TGTGCCAGCAGCTTACTCCTAGCGGGTACTTCCGAGCTGTTTTTT
TRBV4-2,TRBJ2-1,.,.,CASSLRRTDRWEQFF,TGTGCCAGCAGCCTAAGGAGGACCGATAGGTGGGAGCAGTTCTTC
TRBV4-1,TRBJ1-1,.,.,CASIQGRGLNTEAFF,TGCGCCAGCATCCAAGGTAGGGGATTGAACACTGAAGCTTTCTTT
TRBV6-5,TRBJ2-7,TRBD1,.,CASSKGQQYEQYF,TGTGCCAGCAGTAAGGGACAGCAATACGAGCAGTACTTC
TRBV5-3,TRBJ1-1,.,once,CARSLGQEAFVNTEAFF,TGTGCCAGAAGCTTGGGGCAGGAAGCCTTCGTGAACACTGAAGCTTTCTTT
TRBV6-1,TRBJ1-4,.,.,CASSEGDGHKGVLANEKLFF,TGTGCCAGCAGTGAAGGGGATGGACATAAAGGGGTCTTGGCTAATGAAAAACTGTTTTTT
TRBV18,TRBJ2-3,TRBD2,once,CASSPPGTTFGTQYF,TGTGCCAGCTCACCCCCGGGGACTACCTTCGGGACGCAGTATTTT
TRBV4-2,TRBJ2-2,.,.,CASSRTSSTGELFF,TGTGCCAGCAGCCGTACCTCTAGCACCGGGGAGCTGTTTTTT
TRBV2,TRBJ1-4,TRBD1,.,CASSEWGTANEKLFF,TGTGCCAGCAGTGAATGGGGGACAGCTAATGAAAAACTGTTTTTT
TRBV11-3,TRBJ1-3,.,.,CASSTGPEVGNTIYF,TGTGCCAGCAGCACTGGGCCCGAAGTAGGAAACACCATATATTTT
TRBV5-1,TRBJ1-4,.,.,CASSFGGAANEKLFF,TGCGCCAGCAGCTTCGGAGGGGCTGCTAATGAAAAACTGTTTTTT
TRBV2,TRBJ2-7,TRBD1,.,CASRAHGTGPYEQYF,TGTGCCAGCAGGGCCCACGGGACAGGTCCATACGAGCAGTACTTC
TRBV2,TRBJ2-2,.,.,CASSEVVSRGTGELFF,TGTGCCAGCAGTGAAGTGGTCTCACGGGGCACCGGGGAGCTGTTTTTT
TRBV10-3,TRBJ2-7,.,.,CAIRPAGNSYEQYF,TGTGCCATCAGGCCCGCGGGGAACTCTTACGAGCAGTACTTC
TRBV2,TRBJ1-2,TRBD1,.,CASSDTGTGIIGYTF,TGTGCCAGCAGTGATACCGGGACAGGGATAATCGGCTACACCTTC
TRBV5-1,TRBJ2-3,TRBD2,once,CASSFGTSGSTDTQYF,TGCGCCAGCAGCTTCGGGACTAGCGGCAGCACAGATACGCAGTATTTT
TRBV6-1,TRBJ2-1,.,.,CASSVPSSEQFF,TGTGCCAGCAGTGTTCCTAGTAGTGAGCAGTTCTTC
TRBV7-8,TRBJ1-1,TRBD1,.,CASSLAGQGWNTEAFF,TGTGCCAGCAGCTTGGCCGGACAGGGGTGGAACACTGAAGCTTTCTTT
TRBV11-2,TRBJ1-6,.,.,CASSLQAAPLHF,TGTGCCAGCAGCTTACAGGCCGCGCCCCTCCACTTT
TRBV7-9,TRBJ2-7,TRBD1,.,CSSSLGSQGIYEQYF,TGTTCCAGCAGCCTCGGCTCACAGGGGATATACGAGCAGTACTTC
TRBV5-1,TRBJ2-5,.,.,CASSLGPVEETQYF,TGCGCCAGCAGCTTGGGACCGGTGGAGGAGACCCAGTACTTC
TRBV9,TRBJ2-1,TRBD1,.,CASSARDRGLHEQFF,TGTGCCAGCAGCGCCCGGGACAGGGGCCTCCATGAGCAGTTCTTC
TRBV10-2,TRBJ2-2,.,.,CASLRGGELFF,TGCGCCAGTCTCCGGGGGGGGGAGCTGTTTTTT
TRBV11-2,TRBJ2-1,TRBD2,.,CASSLEASGMYNEQFF,TGTGCCAGCAGCTTAGAGGCTAGCGGGATGTACAATGAGCAGTTCTTC
TRBV10-3,TRBJ2-2,.,.,CAIRRDSNTGELFF,TGTGCCATTCGCCGGGACTCAAACACCGGGGAGCTGTTTTTT
TRBV12-5,TRBJ1-1,.,.,CASGLHKPWSPSTEAFF,TGTGCTAGTGGTTTGCACAAACCGTGGTCCCCCAGCACTGAAGCTTTCTTT